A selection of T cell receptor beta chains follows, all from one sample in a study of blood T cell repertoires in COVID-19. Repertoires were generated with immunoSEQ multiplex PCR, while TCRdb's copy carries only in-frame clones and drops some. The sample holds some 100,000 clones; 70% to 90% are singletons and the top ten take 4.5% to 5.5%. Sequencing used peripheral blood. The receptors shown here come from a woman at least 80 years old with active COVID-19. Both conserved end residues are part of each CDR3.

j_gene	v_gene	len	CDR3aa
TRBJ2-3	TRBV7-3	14	CASSLTGASDTQYF
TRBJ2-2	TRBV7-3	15	CASSLSGRGTGELFF
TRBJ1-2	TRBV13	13	CASSTTGNYGYTF
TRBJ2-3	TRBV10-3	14	CATYSGGSTDTQYF
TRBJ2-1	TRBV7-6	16	CASSLVGGGSYNEQFF
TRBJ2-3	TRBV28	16	CASSSPLGANGDTQYF
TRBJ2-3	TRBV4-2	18	CASSLEVGLAGYPDTQYF
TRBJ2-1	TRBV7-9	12	CASSLARNEQFF
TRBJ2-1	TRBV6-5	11	CASSYSGAWFF
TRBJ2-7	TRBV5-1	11	CASSQGQGQYF
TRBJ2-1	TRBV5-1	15	CASSPTSGYYNEQFF
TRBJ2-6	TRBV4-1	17	CASSQAGQGDGANVLTF
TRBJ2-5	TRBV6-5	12	CATSRGGETQYF